This TCR beta chain was identified in a study of T cell repertoires in cytomegalovirus infection. Study-level information: The study used recently identified HLA-C-restricted and well-studied HLA-B-restricted CMV epitopes.

This CDR3 has 14 residues. CDR1 DFQATT and CDR2 SNEGSKA come from the germline V gene (reference sequence). Trimming shortened V by 3 bases and J by 9 bases, and 15 bases separated the two germline ends. This clonotype was detected only once. What it recognizes is unknown. TCRdb re-derived calls from the reads in MiXCR, one entry per CDR3 protein. The sample shows roughly 920,000 distinct CDR3 sequences, more than 25% of them seen only once. The material was cultured CD8+ T cells from PBMCs, obtained from culture after CMV antigen stimulation. This TCR came from a human donor in good health (CMV status not recorded). Some clones in this sample may be carry-over from other donors' samples. V and J are TRBV20-1 and TRBJ1-6, with D perhaps matching TRBD1 (5 bases). The CDR3 spells CSASGGSRGSPLHF. In DNA, the CDR3 is TGCAGTGCTAGTGGGGGTTCTCGTGGTTCACCCCTCCACTTT.